These 10 T cell receptor beta chains originate from one sample sequenced in a study of shared clonotypes between healthy human individuals. Only in-frame clones appear in the TCRdb table, and some are missing; sequencing was by immunoSEQ multiplex PCR. This table holds roughly 500,000 clones, 95% to 97% found once. Sample: naive CD4+ T cells sorted from blood. Subset of the sample: CD45RA+ positively selected. These receptor sequences come from a woman aged 30 to 39 in good health.

V gene TRBV5-1 combines with J gene TRBJ2-6; D remains ambiguous. Trimming cost V 3 bases and J 0 bases, with 16 bases left between them. Germline loops: CDR1 SGHRS, CDR2 YFSETQ. CDR3 length: 18 amino acids. The CDR3 DNA reads as TGCGCCAGCAGCTCACCGGGTCTTTCCTACTCTGGGGCCAACGTCCTGACTTTC. This gives the protein CASSSPGLSYSGANVLTF.

J is TRBJ1-1 and V is TRBV6-1; 9 bases align to TRBD1. V lost 7 bases, J lost 4 bases, and 10 bases stayed unmatched. CDR1 is MNHNS and CDR2 is SASEGT in the germline V gene. CDR3 length equals 15 residues. The CDR3 protein is CASMPGQGFGTEAFF. CDR3 DNA sequence: TGTGCCAGCATGCCGGGACAGGGATTCGGCACTGAAGCTTTCTTT.

The V gene is TRBV28, the J gene TRBJ2-6; 9 positions agree with TRBD1. This CDR3 region has 16 residues. J gave up 3 bases and V 6 bases, and 6 bases lay outside the gene matches. Germline V gene sequence: CDR1 MDHEN, CDR2 SYDVKM. The CDR3 DNA follows: TGTGCCAGCAGCGTAACAGGGGGCTTTGGGGCCAACGTCCTGACTTTC. It is translated as CASSVTGGFGANVLTF.

The CDR3 nucleotides are TGTGCCAAGATTCGGACTTGTGTCGGGGTTAGGTCACCCCTCCACTTT. This gives the protein CAKIRTCVGVRSPLHF. The chain recombines TRBV11-3 with TRBJ1-6; no clear D. Trimming left V 10 bases short and J 10 bases short, with 26 bases between. Germline V gene sequence: CDR1 SGHNT, CDR2 YENEEA. The CDR3 covers 16 residues. Full variable domain (missing parts from reference TRBV11-3 and TRBJ1-6): EAGVVQSPRYKIIEKKQPVAFWCNPISGHNTLYWYLQNLGQGPELLIRYENEEAVDDSQLPKDRFSAERLKGVDSTLKIQPAELGDSAVYLCAKIRTCVGVRSPLHFGNGTRLTVT.

The chain recombines TRBV27 with TRBJ2-7; D call uncertain. The germline gives CDR1 MNHEY, CDR2 SMNVEV (reference sequence). V was cut by 5 bases and J by 0 bases, with 11 bases left in between. This CDR3 has 14 amino acids. The CDR3 protein is CASSIGVTSYEQYF. The CDR3 nucleotides read TGTGCCAGCAGTATAGGAGTCACCTCCTACGAGCAGTACTTC.

The chain combines TRBV4-1 with TRBJ1-2; maybe TRBD1 (5 bases). V was pared by 0 bases and J by 8 bases, with 13 bases between. The CDR3 runs 14 residues. In germline, CDR1 is MGHRA, CDR2 YSYEKL. The DNA for the CDR3 is TGCGCCAGCAGCCAAGATATGACTCAGGGAGGCTACACCTTC. The encoded protein is CASSQDMTQGGYTF.

The chain has TRBV18 and TRBJ2-1, with TRBD2 matching over 10 bases. CDR1 and CDR2 from the germline V gene are KGHSH and LQKENI. The CDR3 is 15 amino acids. The V gene end was trimmed by 2 bases and the J gene end by 8 bases; junction bases not matched to a gene: 6. CDR3 amino acids: CASSPGTSVWYEQFF. The CDR3 bases are TGTGCCAGCTCACCAGGGACTAGCGTTTGGTATGAGCAGTTCTTC.

J is TRBJ2-7 and V is TRBV27; D gene unclear. This CDR3 is 14 amino acids long. With 2 bases removed from V and 7 bases from J, the gap between germline ends came to 15 bases. CDR1 MNHEY and CDR2 SMNVEV come from the germline V gene (reference sequence). The CDR3 nucleotides are TGTGCCAGCAGTTTACGTAGAAACTTACTTGAGCAGTACTTC. Protein: CASSLRRNLLEQYF.

This chain connects TRBV7-3 to TRBJ2-1; D remains unclear. V lost 5 bases to trimming and J lost 0 bases, with 17 bases between them. Germline-derived CDR1 and CDR2 are SGHTA and FQGTGA. CDR3 length: 17 amino acids. The CDR3 DNA reads as TGTGCCAGCAGCGACACCGCGCTGCAAGGCTCCTACAATGAGCAGTTCTTC. As protein: CASSDTALQGSYNEQFF.

This clone was counted a few times. This rearrangement joins TRBV10-1 to TRBJ2-7, with D perhaps matching TRBD2 (5 bases). Trimming left V 4 bases short and J 6 bases short, with 19 bases between. CDR3 length: 15 residues. Germline V gene sequence: CDR1 WNHNN, CDR2 SYGVQD (reference sequence). Here the CDR3 DNA reads TGCGCCAGCAGTGTAAGGTGGGCTAGAGGGTGCGAGCAGTACTTC. It translates to CASSVRWARGCEQYF.